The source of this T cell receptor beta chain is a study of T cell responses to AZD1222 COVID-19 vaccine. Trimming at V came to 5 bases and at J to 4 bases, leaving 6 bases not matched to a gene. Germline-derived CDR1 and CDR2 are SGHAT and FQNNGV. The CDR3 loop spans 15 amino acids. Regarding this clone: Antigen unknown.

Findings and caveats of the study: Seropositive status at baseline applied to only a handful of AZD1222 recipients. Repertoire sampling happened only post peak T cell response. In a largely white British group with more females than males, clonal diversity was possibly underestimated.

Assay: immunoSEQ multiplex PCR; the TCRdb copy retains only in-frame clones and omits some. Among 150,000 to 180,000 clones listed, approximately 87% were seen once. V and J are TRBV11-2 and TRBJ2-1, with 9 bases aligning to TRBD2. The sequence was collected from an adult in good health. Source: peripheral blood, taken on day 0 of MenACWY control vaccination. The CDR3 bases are TGTGCCAGCAGCCTTCTAGCGGGGAGATACAATGAGCAGTTCTTC. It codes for CASSLLAGRYNEQFF.